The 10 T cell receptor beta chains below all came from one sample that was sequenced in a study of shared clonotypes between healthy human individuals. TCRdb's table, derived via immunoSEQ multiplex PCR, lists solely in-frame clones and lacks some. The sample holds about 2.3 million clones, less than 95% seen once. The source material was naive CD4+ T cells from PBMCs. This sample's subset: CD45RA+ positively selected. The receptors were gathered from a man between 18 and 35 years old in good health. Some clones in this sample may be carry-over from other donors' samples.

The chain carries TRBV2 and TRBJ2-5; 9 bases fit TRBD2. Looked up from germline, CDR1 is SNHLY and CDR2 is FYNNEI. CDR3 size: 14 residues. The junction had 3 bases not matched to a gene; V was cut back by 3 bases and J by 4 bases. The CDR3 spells CASSETSGGETQYF. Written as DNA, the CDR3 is TGTGCCAGCAGTGAGACTAGCGGAGGAGAGACCCAGTACTTC.

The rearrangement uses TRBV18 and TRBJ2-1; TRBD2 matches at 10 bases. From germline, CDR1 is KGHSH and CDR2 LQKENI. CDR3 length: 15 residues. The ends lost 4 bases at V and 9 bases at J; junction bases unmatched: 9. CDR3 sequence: CASSLAGGFGGEQFF. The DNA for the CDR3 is TGTGCCAGCTCACTAGCGGGAGGCTTTGGGGGTGAGCAGTTCTTC.

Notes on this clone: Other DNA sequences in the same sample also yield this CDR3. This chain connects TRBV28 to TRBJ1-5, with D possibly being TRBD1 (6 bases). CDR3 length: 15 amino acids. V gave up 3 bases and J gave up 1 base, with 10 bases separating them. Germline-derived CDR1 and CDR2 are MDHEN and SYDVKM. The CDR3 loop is CASSLGAGSNQPQHF. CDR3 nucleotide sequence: TGTGCCAGCAGTTTGGGGGCTGGCAGCAATCAGCCCCAGCATTTT.

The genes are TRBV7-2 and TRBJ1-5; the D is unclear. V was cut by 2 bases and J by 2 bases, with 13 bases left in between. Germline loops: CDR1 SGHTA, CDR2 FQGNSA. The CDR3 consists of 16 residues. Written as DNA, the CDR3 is TGTGCCAGCAGCTTAACCCCCGGGGTCGGCAATCAGCCCCAGCATTTT. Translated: CASSLTPGVGNQPQHF.

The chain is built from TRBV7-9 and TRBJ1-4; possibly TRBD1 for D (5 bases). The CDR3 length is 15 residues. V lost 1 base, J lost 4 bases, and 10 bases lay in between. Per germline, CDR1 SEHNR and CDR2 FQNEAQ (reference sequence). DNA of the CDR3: TGTGCCAGCAGCTTAGAAGGGACCCTTAATGAAAAACTGTTTTTT. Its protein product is CASSLEGTLNEKLFF. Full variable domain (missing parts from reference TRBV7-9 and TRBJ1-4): DTGVSQNPRHKITKRGQNVTFRCDPISEHNRLYWYRQTLGQGPEFLTYFQNEAQLEKSRLLSDRFSAERPKGSFSTLEIQRTEQGDSAMYLCASSLEGTLNEKLFFGSGTQLSVL.

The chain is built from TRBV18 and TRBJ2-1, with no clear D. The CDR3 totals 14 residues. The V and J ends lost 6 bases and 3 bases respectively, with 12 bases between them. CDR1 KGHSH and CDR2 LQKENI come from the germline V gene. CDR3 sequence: CASSNGWDYNEQFF. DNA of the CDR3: TGTGCCAGCTCCAATGGGTGGGACTACAATGAGCAGTTCTTC.

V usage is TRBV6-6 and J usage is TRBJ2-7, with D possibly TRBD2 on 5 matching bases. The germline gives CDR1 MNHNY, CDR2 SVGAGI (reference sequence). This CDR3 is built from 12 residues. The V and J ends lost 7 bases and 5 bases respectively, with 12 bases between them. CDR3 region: CASKDEGHEQYF. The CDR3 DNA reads TGTGCCAGCAAGGACGAGGGCCACGAGCAGTACTTC.

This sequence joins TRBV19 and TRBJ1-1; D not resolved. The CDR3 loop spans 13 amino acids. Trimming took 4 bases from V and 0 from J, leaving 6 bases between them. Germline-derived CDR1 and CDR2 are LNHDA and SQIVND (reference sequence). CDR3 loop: CASSKFVNTEAFF. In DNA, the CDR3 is TGTGCCAGTAGTAAATTTGTGAACACTGAAGCTTTCTTT.

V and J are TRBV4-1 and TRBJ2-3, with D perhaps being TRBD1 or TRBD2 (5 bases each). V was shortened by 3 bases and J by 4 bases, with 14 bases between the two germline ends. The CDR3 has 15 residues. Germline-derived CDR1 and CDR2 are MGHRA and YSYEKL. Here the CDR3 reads CASSHRGRGSDTQYF. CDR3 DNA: TGCGCCAGCAGCCATAGGGGACGGGGCTCAGATACGCAGTATTTT.

The CDR3 nucleotides read TGTGCCAGCCCGGGCGGGCCCACAGATACGCAGTATTTT. Its protein is CASPGGPTDTQYF. The genes are TRBV6-4 and TRBJ2-3, with D possibly matching TRBD2 (5 bases). Trimming removed 8 bases at V and 2 bases at J, with 11 bases between. In germline, CDR1 is MRHNA, CDR2 SNTAGT. The CDR3 sequence is 13 residues long.